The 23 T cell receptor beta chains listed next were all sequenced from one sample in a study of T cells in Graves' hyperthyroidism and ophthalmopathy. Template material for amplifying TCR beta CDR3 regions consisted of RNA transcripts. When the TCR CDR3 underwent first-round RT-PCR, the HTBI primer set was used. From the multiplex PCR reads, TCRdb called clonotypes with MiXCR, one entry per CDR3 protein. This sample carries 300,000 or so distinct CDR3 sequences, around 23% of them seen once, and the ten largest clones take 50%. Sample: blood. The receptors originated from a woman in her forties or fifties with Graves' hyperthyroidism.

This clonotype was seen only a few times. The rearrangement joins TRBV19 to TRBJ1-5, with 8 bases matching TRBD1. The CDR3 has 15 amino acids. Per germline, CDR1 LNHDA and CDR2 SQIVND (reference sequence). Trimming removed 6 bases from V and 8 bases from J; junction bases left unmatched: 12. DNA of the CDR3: TGTGCCAGTAGCGATACCACAGGGGGGTGGAAGCCCCAGCATTTT. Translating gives CASSDTTGGWKPQHF.

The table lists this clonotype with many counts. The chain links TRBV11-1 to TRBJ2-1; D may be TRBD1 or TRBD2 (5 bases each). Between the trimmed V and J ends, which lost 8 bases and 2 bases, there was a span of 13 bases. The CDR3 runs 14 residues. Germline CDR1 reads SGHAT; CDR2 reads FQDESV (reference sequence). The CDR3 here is CASLRGGTYNEQFF. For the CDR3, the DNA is TGTGCCAGCTTGAGGGGCGGTACCTACAATGAGCAGTTCTTC.

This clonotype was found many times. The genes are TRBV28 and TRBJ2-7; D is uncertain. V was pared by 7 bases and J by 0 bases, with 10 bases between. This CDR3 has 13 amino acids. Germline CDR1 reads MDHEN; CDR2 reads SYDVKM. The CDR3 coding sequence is TGTGCCAGCACGGACCCGAGCTCCTACGAGCAGTACTTC. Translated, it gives CASTDPSSYEQYF. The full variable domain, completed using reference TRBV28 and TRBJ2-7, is DVKVTQSSRYLVKRTGEKVFLECVQDMDHENMFWYRQDPGLGLRLIYFSYDVKMKEKGDIPEGYSVSREKKERFSLILESASTNQTSMYLCASTDPSSYEQYFGPGTRLTVT.

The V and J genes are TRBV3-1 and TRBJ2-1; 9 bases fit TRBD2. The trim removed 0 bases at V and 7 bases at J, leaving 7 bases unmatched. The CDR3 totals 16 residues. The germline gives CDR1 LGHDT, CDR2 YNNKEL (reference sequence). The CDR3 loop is CASSQDGGRAGNEQFF. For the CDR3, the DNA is TGTGCCAGCAGCCAAGACGGCGGGAGGGCGGGGAATGAGCAGTTCTTC.

The CDR3: CSARGGLVDNEQFF. CDR3 nucleotides: TGCAGTGCTAGAGGCGGGCTGGTTGACAATGAGCAGTTCTTC. The rearrangement uses TRBV20-1 and TRBJ2-1; the D gene is possibly TRBD2 (5 bases). The CDR3 length is 14 residues. Germline assignment: CDR1 DFQATT and CDR2 SNEGSKA (reference sequence). Trimming took 1 base from V and 5 from J, leaving 12 bases between them.

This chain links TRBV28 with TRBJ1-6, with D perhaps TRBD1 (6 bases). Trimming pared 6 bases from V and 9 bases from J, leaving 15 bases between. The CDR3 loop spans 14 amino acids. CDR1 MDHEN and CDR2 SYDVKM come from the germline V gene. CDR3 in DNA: TGTGCCAGCAGACCCCCCAGGGGTTTTTCACCCCTCCACTTT. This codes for CASRPPRGFSPLHF. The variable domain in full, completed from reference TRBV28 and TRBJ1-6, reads DVKVTQSSRYLVKRTGEKVFLECVQDMDHENMFWYRQDPGLGLRLIYFSYDVKMKEKGDIPEGYSVSREKKERFSLILESASTNQTSMYLCASRPPRGFSPLHFGNGTRLTVT.

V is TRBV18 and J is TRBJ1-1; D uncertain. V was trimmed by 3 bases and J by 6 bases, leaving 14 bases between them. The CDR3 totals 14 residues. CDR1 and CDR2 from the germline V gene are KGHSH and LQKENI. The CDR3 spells CASSPLRVPAEAFF. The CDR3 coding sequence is TGTGCCAGCTCACCTCTTCGGGTGCCCGCTGAAGCTTTCTTT.

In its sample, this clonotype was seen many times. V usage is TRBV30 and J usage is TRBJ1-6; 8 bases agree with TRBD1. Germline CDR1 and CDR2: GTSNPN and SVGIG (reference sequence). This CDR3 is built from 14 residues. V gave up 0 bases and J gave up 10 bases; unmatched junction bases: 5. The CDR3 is CAWSVGQGGSPLHF. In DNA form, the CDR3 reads TGTGCCTGGAGTGTCGGACAGGGCGGATCACCCCTCCACTTT.

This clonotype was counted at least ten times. For the CDR3, the DNA is TGCGCCAGCAGCTTAAGACAGGGGCAGCCCCAGCATTTT. Amino acid sequence: CASSLRQGQPQHF. The chain uses TRBV4-1 and TRBJ1-5, with 8 bases fitting TRBD1. The V segment lost 5 bases and the J segment 7 bases; nucleotides outside the gene matches: 4. This CDR3 spans 13 amino acids. From germline, CDR1 is MGHRA and CDR2 YSYEKL.

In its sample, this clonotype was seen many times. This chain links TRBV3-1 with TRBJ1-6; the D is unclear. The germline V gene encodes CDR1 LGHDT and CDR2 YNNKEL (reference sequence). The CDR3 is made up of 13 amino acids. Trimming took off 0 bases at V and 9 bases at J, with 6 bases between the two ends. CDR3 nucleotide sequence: TGTGCCAGCAGCCAAGAGGGTATTTCACCCCTCCACTTT. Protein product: CASSQEGISPLHF.

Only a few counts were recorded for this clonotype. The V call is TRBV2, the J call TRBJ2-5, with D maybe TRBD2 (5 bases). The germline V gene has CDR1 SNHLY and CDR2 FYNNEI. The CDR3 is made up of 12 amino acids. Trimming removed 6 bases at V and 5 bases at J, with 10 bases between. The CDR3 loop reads CASRGSFETQYF. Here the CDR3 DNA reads TGTGCCAGCAGAGGGAGTTTTGAGACCCAGTACTTC. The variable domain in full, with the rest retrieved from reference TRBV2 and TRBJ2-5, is EPEVTQTPSHQVTQMGQEVILRCVPISNHLYFYWYRQILGQKVEFLVSFYNNEISEKSEIFDDQFSVERPDGSNFTLKIRSTKLEDSAMYFCASRGSFETQYFGPGTRLLVL.

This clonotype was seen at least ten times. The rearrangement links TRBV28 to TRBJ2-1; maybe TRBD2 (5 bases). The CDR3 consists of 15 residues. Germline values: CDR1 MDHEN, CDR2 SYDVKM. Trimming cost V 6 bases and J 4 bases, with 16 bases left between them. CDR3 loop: CASSRGGPGYNEQFF. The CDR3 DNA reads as TGTGCCAGCAGCCGCGGCGGGCCTGGGTACAATGAGCAGTTCTTC.

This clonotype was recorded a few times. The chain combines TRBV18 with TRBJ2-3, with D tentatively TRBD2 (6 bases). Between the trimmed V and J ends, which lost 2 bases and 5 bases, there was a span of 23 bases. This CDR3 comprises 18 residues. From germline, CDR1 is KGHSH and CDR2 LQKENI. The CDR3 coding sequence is TGTGCCAGCTCACCAATCTTTCTGGCGGGGTCCCAGGAAGATACGCAGTATTTT. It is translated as CASSPIFLAGSQEDTQYF. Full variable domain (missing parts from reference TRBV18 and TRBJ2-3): NAGVMQNPRHLVRRRGQEARLRCSPMKGHSHVYWYRQLPEEGLKFMVYLQKENIIDESGMPKERFSAEFPKEGPSILRIQQVVRGDSAAYFCASSPIFLAGSQEDTQYFGPGTRLTVL.

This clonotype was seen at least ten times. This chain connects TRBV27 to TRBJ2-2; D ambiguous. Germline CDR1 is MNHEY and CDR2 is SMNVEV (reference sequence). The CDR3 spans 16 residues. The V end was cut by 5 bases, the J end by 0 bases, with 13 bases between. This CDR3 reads CASSGVLDSNTGELFF. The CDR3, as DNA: TGTGCCAGCAGTGGGGTACTCGATTCGAACACCGGGGAGCTGTTTTTT.

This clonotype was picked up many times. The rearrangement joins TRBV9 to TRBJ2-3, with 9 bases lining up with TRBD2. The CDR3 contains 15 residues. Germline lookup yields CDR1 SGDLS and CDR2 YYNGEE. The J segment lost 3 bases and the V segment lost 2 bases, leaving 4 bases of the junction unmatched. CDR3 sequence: CASSVGGRVTDTQYF. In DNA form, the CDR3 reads TGTGCCAGCAGCGTCGGCGGGAGGGTTACAGATACGCAGTATTTT.

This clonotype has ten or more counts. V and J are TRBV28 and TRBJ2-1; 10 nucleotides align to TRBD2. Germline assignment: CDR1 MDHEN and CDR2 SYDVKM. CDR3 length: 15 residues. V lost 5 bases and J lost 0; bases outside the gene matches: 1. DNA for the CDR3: TGTGCCAGCAGTACTAGCGGGGCCTCCTACAATGAGCAGTTCTTC. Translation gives CASSTSGASYNEQFF. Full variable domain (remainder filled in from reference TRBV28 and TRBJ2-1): DVKVTQSSRYLVKRTGEKVFLECVQDMDHENMFWYRQDPGLGLRLIYFSYDVKMKEKGDIPEGYSVSREKKERFSLILESASTNQTSMYLCASSTSGASYNEQFFGPGTRLTVL.

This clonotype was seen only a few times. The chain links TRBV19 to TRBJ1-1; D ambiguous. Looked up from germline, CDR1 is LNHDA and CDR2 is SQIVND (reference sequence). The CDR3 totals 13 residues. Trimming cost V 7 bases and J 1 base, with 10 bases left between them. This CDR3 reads CASKPWANTEAFF. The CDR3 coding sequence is TGTGCCAGTAAACCATGGGCGAACACTGAAGCTTTCTTT.

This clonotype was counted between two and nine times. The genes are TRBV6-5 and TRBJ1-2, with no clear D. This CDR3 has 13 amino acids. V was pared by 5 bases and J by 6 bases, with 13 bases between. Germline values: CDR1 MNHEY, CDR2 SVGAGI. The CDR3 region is CASSTNLADGYTF. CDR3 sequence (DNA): TGTGCCAGCAGTACTAACCTCGCGGATGGCTACACCTTC.

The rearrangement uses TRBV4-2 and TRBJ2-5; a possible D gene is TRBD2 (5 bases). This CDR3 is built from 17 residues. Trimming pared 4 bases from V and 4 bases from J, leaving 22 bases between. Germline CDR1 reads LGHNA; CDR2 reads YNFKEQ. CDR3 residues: CASSLEGLASSRETQYF. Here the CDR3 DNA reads TGTGCCAGCAGCCTCGAAGGTCTGGCTAGCAGTCGAGAGACCCAGTACTTC.

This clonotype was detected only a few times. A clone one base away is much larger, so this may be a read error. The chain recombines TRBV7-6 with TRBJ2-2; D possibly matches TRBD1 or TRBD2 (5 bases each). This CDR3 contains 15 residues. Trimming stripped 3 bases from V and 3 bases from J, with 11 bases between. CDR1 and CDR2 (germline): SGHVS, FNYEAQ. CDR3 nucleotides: TGTGCCAGCAGCTTTGGCTCGGGGCACACCGGGGAGCTGTTTTTT. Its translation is CASSFGSGHTGELFF.

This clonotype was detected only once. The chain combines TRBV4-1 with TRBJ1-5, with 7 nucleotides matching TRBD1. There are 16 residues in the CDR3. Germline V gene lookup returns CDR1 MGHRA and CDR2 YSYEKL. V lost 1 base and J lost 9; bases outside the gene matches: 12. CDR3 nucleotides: TGCGCCAGCAGCCAAGGGGTTACAGGGGCAGCGAGGCCCCAGCATTTT. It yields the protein CASSQGVTGAARPQHF.

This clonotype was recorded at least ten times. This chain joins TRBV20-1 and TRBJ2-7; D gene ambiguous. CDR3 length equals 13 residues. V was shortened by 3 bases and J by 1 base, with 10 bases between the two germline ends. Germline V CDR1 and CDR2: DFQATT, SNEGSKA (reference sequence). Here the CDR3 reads CSASEDGSYEQYF. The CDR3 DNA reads TGCAGTGCTAGCGAGGACGGGTCCTACGAGCAGTACTTC.

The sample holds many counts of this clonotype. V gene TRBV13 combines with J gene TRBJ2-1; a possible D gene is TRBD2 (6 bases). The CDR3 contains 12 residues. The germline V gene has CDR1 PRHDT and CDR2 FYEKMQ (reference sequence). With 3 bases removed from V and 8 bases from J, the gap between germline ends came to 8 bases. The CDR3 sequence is CASSFRDYEQFF. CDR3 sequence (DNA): TGTGCCAGCAGCTTCCGGGACTATGAGCAGTTCTTC.